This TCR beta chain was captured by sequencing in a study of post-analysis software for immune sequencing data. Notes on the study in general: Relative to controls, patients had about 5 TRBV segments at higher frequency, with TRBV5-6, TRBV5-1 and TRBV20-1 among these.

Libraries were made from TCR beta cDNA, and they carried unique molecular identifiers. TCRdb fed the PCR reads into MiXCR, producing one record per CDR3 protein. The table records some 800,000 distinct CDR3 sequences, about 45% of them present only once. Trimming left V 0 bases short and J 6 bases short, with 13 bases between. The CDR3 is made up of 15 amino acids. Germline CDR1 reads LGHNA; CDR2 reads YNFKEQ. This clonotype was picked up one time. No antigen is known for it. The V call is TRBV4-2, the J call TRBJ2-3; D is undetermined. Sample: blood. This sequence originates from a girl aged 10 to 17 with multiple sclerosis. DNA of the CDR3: TGTGCCAGCAGCCAAGAGAGTAAACCCGGTGATACGCAGTATTTT. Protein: CASSQESKPGDTQYF.